The clone carrying this T cell receptor (beta chain) was seen only once. Germline CDR1 reads MNHEY; CDR2 reads SMNVEV (reference sequence). V was cut by 3 bases and J by 7 bases, with 10 bases left in between. This CDR3 is built from 12 residues. This sample is part of a study of T cell changes during pregnancy in multiple sclerosis. Profiled with immunoSEQ multiplex PCR; TCRdb holds only in-frame clones, not every one. The repertoire holds roughly 60,000 clones, with around 96% as singletons. The genes are TRBV27 and TRBJ2-7; possible D gene TRBD2, 5 bases. The clonotype originates from a female donor with multiple sclerosis, enrolled in a pregnancy study. This specimen was CD8+ T cells from peripheral blood mononuclear cells, taken after pregnancy. CDR3 nucleotides: TGTGCCAGCAGTTTTAGTGGGAGTGAGCAGTACTTC. Translating gives CASSFSGSEQYF.